There are a few counts of the clone carrying this T cell receptor (beta chain). Antigen specificity is unknown. This sample was taken from a study of CD8 T cells in ankylosing spondylitis. The CDR3 has 16 residues. The trim removed 0 bases at V and 8 bases at J, leaving 10 bases unmatched. From germline, CDR1 is SGHRS and CDR2 YFSETQ. For TCR beta, libraries came from quantitative 5'-RACE with molecular barcodes. TCRdb re-derived calls from the 5' RACE reads in MiXCR, one entry per CDR3 protein. The sample shows more than 150,000 distinct CDR3 sequences, 10% to 15% of them seen only once. Study-level points and caveats: Disease-linked clones, CD8+, were relatively rare in peripheral blood. Matched ankylosing spondylitis synovial fluid reportedly showed significant enrichment of disease-linked clones. About eight highly homologous variants made up a TCR beta motif that seemed to typify ankylosing spondylitis blood.

The V gene is TRBV5-1, the J gene TRBJ2-1; TRBD2 aligns across 8 bases. The sequence came from a female donor with ankylosing spondylitis or in good health (not recorded which). Material for sequencing was blood, either unsorted or a sorted T cell fraction (not recorded which). Here the CDR3 reads CASSLVAGGSGDEQFF. The CDR3 DNA follows: TGCGCCAGCAGCTTGGTGGCGGGAGGATCAGGGGATGAGCAGTTCTTC.